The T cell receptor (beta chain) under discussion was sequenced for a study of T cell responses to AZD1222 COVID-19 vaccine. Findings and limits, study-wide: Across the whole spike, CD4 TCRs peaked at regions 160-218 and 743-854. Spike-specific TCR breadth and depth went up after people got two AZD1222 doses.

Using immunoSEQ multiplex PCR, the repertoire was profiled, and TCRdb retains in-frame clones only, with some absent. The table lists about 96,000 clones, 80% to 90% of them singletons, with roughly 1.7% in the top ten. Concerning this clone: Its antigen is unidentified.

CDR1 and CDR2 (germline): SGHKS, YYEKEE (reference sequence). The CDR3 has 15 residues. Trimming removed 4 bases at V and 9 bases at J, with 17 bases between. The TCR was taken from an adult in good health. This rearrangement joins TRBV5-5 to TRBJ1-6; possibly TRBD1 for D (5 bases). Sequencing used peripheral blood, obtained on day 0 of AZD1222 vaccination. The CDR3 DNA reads TGTGCCAGCAGCCAAAGTTTTGGGGCGGGTTCACCCCTCCACTTT. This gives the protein CASSQSFGAGSPLHF.